The T cell receptor beta chain described here comes from a study of beta chain features in type 1 diabetes. Study outcomes and limitations: Reduced insertions and increased deletions marked VDJ junctions in type 1 diabetes patients. Compared to healthy donors, patients appeared to have naive, central memory and Treg TCRB repertoires that were more alike. Because the template was cDNA, high-expressing cells might be over-represented.

Each population that was sorted was more than 98% pure. The authors reverse transcribed all of the isolated RNA, so sequencing captured expressed TCRB transcripts. Data came from immunoSEQ multiplex PCR; TCRdb stores just in-frame clones and leaves some out. The table lists 80,000 to 90,000 clones, roughly 31% of them singletons, with 0.45% to 0.55% in the top ten. Regarding this clone: The antigen is undetermined.

V lost 6 bases and J lost 4, with 11 bases in between. This CDR3 contains 13 residues. Germline V gene sequence: CDR1 MNHNS, CDR2 SASEGT. This clonotype originated in a woman between 18 and 29 years old in good health. The sequencing input was stem cell memory CD4+ T cells from blood. The rearrangement joins TRBV6-1 to TRBJ2-3, with D maybe TRBD2 (5 bases). CDR3 amino acids: CASRGGSSDTQYF. In DNA, the CDR3 is TGTGCCAGCAGAGGCGGGTCCTCAGATACGCAGTATTTT.